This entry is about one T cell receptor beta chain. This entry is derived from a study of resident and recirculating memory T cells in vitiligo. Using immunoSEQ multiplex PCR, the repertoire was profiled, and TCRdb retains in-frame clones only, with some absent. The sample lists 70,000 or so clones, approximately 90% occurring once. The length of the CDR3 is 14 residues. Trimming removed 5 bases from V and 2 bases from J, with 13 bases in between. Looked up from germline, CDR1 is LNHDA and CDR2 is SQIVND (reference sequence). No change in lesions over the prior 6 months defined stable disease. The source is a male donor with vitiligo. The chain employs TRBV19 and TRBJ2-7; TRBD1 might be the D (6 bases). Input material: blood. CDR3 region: CASSDLQGAYEQYF. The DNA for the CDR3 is TGTGCCAGTAGTGACTTACAGGGTGCCTACGAGCAGTACTTC. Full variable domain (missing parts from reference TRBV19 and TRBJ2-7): DGGITQSPKYLFRKEGQNVTLSCEQNLNHDAMYWYRQDPGQGLRLIYYSQIVNDFQKGDIAEGYSVSREKKESFPLTVTSAQKNPTAFYLCASSDLQGAYEQYFGPGTRLTVT.